The 5 T cell receptor beta chains below were found in one sample sequenced in a study of T cells in localized non-small cell lung cancer. The repertoire was sequenced with immunoSEQ multiplex PCR; TCRdb's copy has only in-frame clones and lacks some. The table lists tens of thousands of clones, about nine tenths of them singletons. The sample here was peripheral blood mononuclear cells, taken before any cancer treatment. The receptor set was obtained from a man aged 35 to 69 with stage III lung adenocarcinoma.

The chain uses TRBV7-9 and TRBJ2-1; D call uncertain. Trimming took off 2 bases at V and 6 bases at J, with 2 bases between the two ends. The germline CDR1 and CDR2 sequences are SEHNR and FQNEAQ (reference sequence). CDR3 size: 11 residues. CDR3 amino acids: CASSLFNEQFF. The CDR3 bases are TGTGCCAGCAGCTTATTCAATGAGCAGTTCTTC.

This chain connects TRBV7-3 to TRBJ2-2; TRBD1 is a possible D gene (5 bases). The CDR3 runs to 14 residues. Trimming removed 1 base from V and 6 bases from J, with 9 bases in between. The germline gives CDR1 SGHTA, CDR2 FQGTGA. DNA of the CDR3: TGTGCCAGCAGCTTAAGTAGGGGCTCCGGGGAGCTGTTTTTT. Protein sequence: CASSLSRGSGELFF.

V gene TRBV14 combines with J gene TRBJ2-7; 8 bases map to TRBD1. There are 16 residues in the CDR3. Trimming removed 1 base from V and 0 bases from J; junction bases left unmatched: 5. Germline V CDR1 and CDR2: SGHDN, FVKESK. In DNA form, the CDR3 reads TGTGCCAGCAGCCAAGGCCGACAGGGGAGCTCCTACGAGCAGTACTTC. It is translated as CASSQGRQGSSYEQYF. The whole variable domain, remainder taken from reference TRBV14 and TRBJ2-7, is EAGVTQFPSHSVIEKGQTVTLRCDPISGHDNLYWYRRVMGKEIKFLLHFVKESKQDESGMPNNRFLAERTGGTYSTLKVQPAELEDSGVYFCASSQGRQGSSYEQYFGPGTRLTVT.

The chain combines TRBV11-2 with TRBJ2-1; 11 bases map to TRBD2. CDR3 length: 15 residues. Unmatched junction bases numbered 3, after V lost 5 bases and J lost 3 bases. The germline CDR1 and CDR2 sequences are SGHAT and FQNNGV. CDR3 region: CASSRLAGGYNEQFF. The CDR3, as DNA: TGTGCCAGCAGCCGCCTAGCGGGGGGCTACAATGAGCAGTTCTTC.

V usage is TRBV7-2 and J usage is TRBJ1-2; D perhaps matches TRBD1 (5 bases). Germline V CDR1 and CDR2: SGHTA, FQGNSA. This CDR3 contains 12 residues. V was shortened by 4 bases and J by 8 bases, with 11 bases between the two germline ends. DNA of the CDR3: TGTGCCAGCAGCTCAAGGGGACGGGGCTACACCTTC. Its translation: CASSSRGRGYTF. The entire variable domain, with the rest obtained from reference TRBV7-2 and TRBJ1-2, is as follows: GAGVSQSPSNKVTEKGKDVELRCDPISGHTALYWYRQSLGQGLEFLIYFQGNSAPDKSGLPSDRFSAERTGGSVSTLTIQRTQQEDSAVYLCASSSRGRGYTFGSGTRLTVV.